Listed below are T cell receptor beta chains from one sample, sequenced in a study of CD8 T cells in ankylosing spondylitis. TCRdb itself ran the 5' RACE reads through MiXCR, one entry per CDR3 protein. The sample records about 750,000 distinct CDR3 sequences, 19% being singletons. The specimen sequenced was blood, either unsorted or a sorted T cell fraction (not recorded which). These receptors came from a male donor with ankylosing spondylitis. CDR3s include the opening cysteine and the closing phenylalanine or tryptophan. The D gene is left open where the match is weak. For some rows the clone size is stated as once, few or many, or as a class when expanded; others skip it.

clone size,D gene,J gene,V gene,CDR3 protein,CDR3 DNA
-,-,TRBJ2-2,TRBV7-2,CASSLGGIYNTGELFF,TGTGCCAGCAGCTTAGGAGGGATCTATAACACCGGGGAGCTGTTTTTT
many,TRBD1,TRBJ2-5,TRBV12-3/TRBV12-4,CASSPTGGGQETQYF,TGTGCCAGCAGTCCCACAGGGGGTGGGCAAGAGACCCAGTACTTC
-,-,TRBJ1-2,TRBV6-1,CASRSDSRLYGYTF,TGTGCCAGCAGGTCGGACAGCCGCCTCTATGGCTACACCTTC
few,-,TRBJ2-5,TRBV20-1,CSARDSGRGLETQYF,TGCAGTGCTAGAGATTCCGGGCGGGGGCTCGAGACCCAGTACTTC
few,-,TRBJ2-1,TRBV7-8,CASSTDRRGLGSYNEQFF,TGTGCCAGCAGCACCGATAGGCGGGGACTCGGCTCCTACAATGAGCAGTTCTTC
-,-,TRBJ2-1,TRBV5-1,CASSFLPGSGNEQFF,TGCGCCAGCAGCTTCCTTCCCGGGAGTGGAAATGAGCAGTTCTTC
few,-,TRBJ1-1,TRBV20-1,CSAKSTANTEAFF,TGCAGTGCTAAAAGTACAGCCAACACTGAAGCTTTCTTT
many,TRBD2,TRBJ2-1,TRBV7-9,CASSPTSGRLGNEQFF,TGTGCCAGCAGCCCGACTAGCGGGAGGTTGGGCAATGAGCAGTTCTTC
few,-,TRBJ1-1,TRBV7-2,CASSGKVNTEAFF,TGTGCCAGCAGTGGAAAAGTGAACACTGAAGCTTTCTTT
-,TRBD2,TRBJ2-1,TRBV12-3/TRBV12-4,CASSQTSGGAVSYNEQFF,TGTGCCAGCAGTCAGACTAGCGGGGGGGCCGTGTCCTACAATGAGCAGTTCTTC
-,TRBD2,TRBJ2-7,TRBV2,CASTVAGGTYEQYF,TGTGCCAGCACCGTAGCGGGAGGAACCTACGAGCAGTACTTC
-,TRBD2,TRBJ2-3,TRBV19,CASSWEGGAEDTQYF,TGTGCCAGTAGTTGGGAGGGAGGTGCTGAGGATACGCAGTATTTT
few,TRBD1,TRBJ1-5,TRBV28,CASSSRRQGANQPQHF,TGTGCCAGCAGTTCCCGAAGACAGGGGGCCAATCAGCCCCAGCATTTT